The 14 T cell receptor beta chains listed next were all sequenced from one sample in a study of blood T cell repertoires in COVID-19. Profiled with immunoSEQ multiplex PCR; TCRdb holds only in-frame clones, not every one. The table has tens of thousands of clones, around nine tenths seen once. The specimen sequenced was peripheral blood. The receptors come from a human donor in a cohort sampled during active COVID-19.

This chain uses TRBV21-1 with TRBJ2-7; no check of the table's D call, TRBD2, against the DNA was made. TRBV21-1 is an annotated pseudogene. The CDR3 totals 17 residues. As DNA, the CDR3 is TGTGCCAATAGGGGCCCCCCGGGGCTAGCGGCCCCCTACGAGCAGTACTTC. Translating it yields CANRGPPGLAAPYEQYF.

The chain combines TRBV24-1 with TRBJ2-7; a weak D match, TRBD1 (6 bases). Between the trimmed V and J ends, which lost 4 bases and 3 bases, there was a span of 6 bases. This CDR3 contains 12 residues. Germline V CDR1 and CDR2: KGHDR, SFDVKD. The chain's CDR3 is CATSEQGYEQYF. For the CDR3, the DNA is TGTGCCACCAGTGAACAGGGCTACGAGCAGTACTTC.

The V gene is TRBV28, the J gene TRBJ1-1, with a tentative D call TRBD1 (5 bases). The CDR3 loop spans 18 amino acids. V lost 5 bases and J lost 2, with 24 bases in between. CDR1 and CDR2 from the germline V gene are MDHEN and SYDVKM. The CDR3 sequence: CASSPIPTTARDNTEAFF. The CDR3 DNA follows: TGTGCCAGCAGTCCGATACCCACGACAGCGCGAGACAACACTGAAGCTTTCTTT.

The chain recombines TRBV3-1 (or the pseudogene TRBV3-2) with TRBJ1-5; D possibly corresponds to TRBD1 (5 bases). This CDR3 is built from 14 residues. CDR1 LGHDT and CDR2 YNNKEL come from the germline V gene (reference sequence). Trimming shortened V by 4 bases and J by 1 base, and 8 bases separated the two germline ends. DNA for the CDR3: TGTGCCAGCAGCCCGCCAGGGAGCAATCAGCCCCAGCATTTT. Translating gives CASSPPGSNQPQHF.

The J gene is TRBJ2-3, the V gene TRBV5-6; the D is unclear. The V gene lost 3 bases and the J gene lost 5 bases, with 4 bases spanning the gap. Germline V gives CDR1 SGHDT, CDR2 YYEEEE. This CDR3 is 11 amino acids long. CDR3 in amino acids: CASSSRDTQYF. The CDR3 coding sequence is TGTGCCAGCAGCTCCAGAGATACGCAGTATTTT.

The genes are TRBV2 and TRBJ1-2; possible D gene TRBD1, 6 bases. V was clipped by 4 bases and J by 1 base, with 13 bases between them. This CDR3 contains 15 residues. CDR1 and CDR2 from the germline V gene are SNHLY and FYNNEI. CDR3 region: CASSAWGRGNYGYTF. The CDR3 region has the DNA TGTGCCAGCAGTGCGTGGGGCAGGGGTAACTATGGCTACACCTTC.

This chain uses TRBV3-1 (or the pseudogene TRBV3-2) with TRBJ1-2, with D perhaps TRBD1 (5 bases). The CDR3 loop spans 15 amino acids. V was trimmed by 7 bases and J by 3 bases, leaving 18 bases between them. Germline CDR1 LGHDT, CDR2 YNNKEL (reference sequence). The CDR3 DNA is TGTGCCAGCACCCCGTTGCATACGGGGGACTATGGCTACACCTTC. Its translation: CASTPLHTGDYGYTF.

In its sample, this clone was seen a few times. This chain links TRBV30 with TRBJ1-1; TRBD1 is a possible D gene (6 bases). V was pared by 3 bases and J by 3 bases, with 14 bases between. Germline V gives CDR1 GTSNPN, CDR2 SVGIG (reference sequence). This CDR3 is 14 amino acids long. The CDR3 loop is CAWRVQGGYTEAFF. CDR3 nucleotide sequence: TGTGCCTGGAGGGTACAGGGCGGATACACTGAAGCTTTCTTT.

In regard to this clone: An end of the junction differs from the germline gene, which may be a read error. This chain joins TRBV4-2 and TRBJ2-2; 7 nucleotides agree with TRBD2. Germline CDR1 LGHNA, CDR2 YNFKEQ. The CDR3 loop spans 11 amino acids. The CDR3 here is CASSQGGGLFF. For the CDR3, the DNA is TGTGCCAGCAGCCAAGGGGGGGGGCTGTTTTTT.

The V and J genes are TRBV9 and TRBJ1-3; a weak D match, TRBD1 (5 bases). Germline CDR1 is SGDLS and CDR2 is YYNGEE. The CDR3 has 17 amino acids. The V end was cut by 3 bases, the J end by 8 bases, with 24 bases between. The CDR3 loop reads CASSGRDRETGGDTIYF. CDR3 in DNA: TGTGCCAGCAGCGGCCGGGACCGGGAAACGGGAGGTGACACCATATATTTT. Full variable domain (missing parts from reference TRBV9 and TRBJ1-3): DSGVTQTPKHLITATGQRVTLRCSPRSGDLSVYWYQQSLDQGLQFLIQYYNGEERAKGNILERFSAQQFPDLHSELNLSSLELGDSALYFCASSGRDRETGGDTIYFGEGSWLTVV.

This clone showed up just once. The chain uses TRBV27 and TRBJ2-7, with D perhaps matching TRBD1 (7 bases). Germline loops: CDR1 MNHEY, CDR2 SMNVEV (reference sequence). V lost 1 base to trimming and J lost 7 bases, with 17 bases between them. The CDR3 is 15 amino acids. The CDR3 coding sequence is TGTGCCAGCAGTTTATTGGGGGCAGGGGGAGGTGAGCAGTACTTC. Its protein is CASSLLGAGGGEQYF.

The CDR3 DNA is TGTGCCAGCAGCCCCCACACCTATAATTCACCCCTCCACTTT. It encodes CASSPHTYNSPLHF. The chain has TRBV28 and TRBJ1-6; D gene unclear. From germline, CDR1 is MDHEN and CDR2 SYDVKM. This CDR3 is 14 amino acids long. Trimming shortened V by 6 bases and J by 2 bases, and 8 bases separated the two germline ends.

V and J are TRBV28 and TRBJ1-5; D remains unclear. The CDR3 covers 15 residues. V was clipped by 2 bases and J by 7 bases, with 15 bases between them. Germline lookup yields CDR1 MDHEN and CDR2 SYDVKM. CDR3 amino acids: CASSLNLYPGQPQHF. CDR3 nucleotides: TGTGCCAGCAGTTTAAACTTGTATCCCGGGCAGCCCCAGCATTTT.

This rearrangement joins TRBV11-2 to TRBJ2-5; 8 bases are shared with TRBD2. This CDR3 comprises 17 residues. The ends lost 2 bases at V and 2 bases at J; junction bases unmatched: 10. Per the germline V gene, CDR1 is SGHAT and CDR2 is FQNNGV. The CDR3 is CASSLSGGEGLQETQYF. Written as DNA, the CDR3 is TGTGCCAGCAGCTTATCGGGGGGGGAGGGCCTTCAAGAGACCCAGTACTTC.